This T cell receptor (beta chain) was recovered during a study of molecular identifiers for immune sequencing clone quantification. Study-level findings and limits: Clonotypes surpassing 20 RNA copies contained over 99% of effector molecules, versus under 1% in naive cells.

The authors built bulk TCR libraries by previously described methods with listed TCR primers. TCRdb reanalysed the PCR reads using MiXCR and keeps one entry per CDR3 protein. The sample shows about 640,000 distinct CDR3 sequences, just under 20% of them seen only once. V was cut by 6 bases and J by 8 bases, with 11 bases left in between. The CDR3 spans 12 residues. Comments on this clonotype: The target antigen is unknown.

The material sequenced was naive CD8+ T cells from blood, with Jurkat cell RNA spiked in. As for subset: FACS-sorted CD8+CD4-CCR7+CD45RA+ naive T cells. This receptor was obtained from a human donor in good health. Some libraries in this study had Jurkat cell RNA spiked in. The chain recombines TRBV12-3 or TRBV12-4 with TRBJ2-1, with D unresolved. DNA for the CDR3: TGTGCCAGCAGCCACCCCTCGGATGAGCAGTTCTTC. This encodes CASSHPSDEQFF.